This T cell receptor beta chain originates from a study of blood T cell repertoires in COVID-19. About the research overall: Samples taken during acute and convalescent COVID-19 were collected in the United States, Italy and Spain. T cells, B-cell-depleted T cells, or PBMCs supplied cDNA or gDNA.

CDR3 size: 15 residues. Germline lookup yields CDR1 SGHTA and CDR2 FQGNSA. Trimming cost V 2 bases and J 2 bases, with 12 bases left between them. This clone came up once. Assay: immunoSEQ multiplex PCR; the TCRdb copy retains only in-frame clones and omits some. The sample has around 180,000 clones; around 90% are singletons. This TCR came from a human donor in a cohort sampled during active COVID-19. The chain links TRBV7-2 to TRBJ1-2, with D perhaps matching TRBD1 (6 bases). Sequencing was performed on peripheral blood. CDR3 coding DNA: TGTGCCAGCAGCTTAACAGGGACATTAAACTATGGCTACACCTTC. This gives the protein CASSLTGTLNYGYTF.